This TCR beta chain was recovered during a study of T-cell memory formation after mild COVID-19. TCRdb processed the 5' RACE reads anew with MiXCR; each CDR3 protein has one entry. The sample lists fewer than 700,000 distinct CDR3 sequences, roughly a fifth occurring once. This receptor was taken from an adult woman who had mild COVID-19 (a few samples of this study predate the infection). Cell type and time point are not known. Sequenced: PBMCs or a T cell subset sorted from them (not recorded which).

CDR3 nucleotides: TGTGCCAGCAGTTCCTCCGCGGACAGGGTAGGGGATGGGCAGTACTTC. This sequence encodes CASSSSADRVGDGQYF. The chain is built from TRBV27 and TRBJ2-7; TRBD1 agrees at 8 bases. Germline assignment: CDR1 MNHEY and CDR2 SMNVEV (reference sequence). The junction had 17 bases not matched to a gene; V was cut back by 4 bases and J by 9 bases. CDR3 length equals 16 residues.